The sample holds many counts of the clone carrying this T cell receptor (beta chain). The entry originates in a study of tumor-infiltrating lymphocytes in oesophageal squamous cell carcinoma. Germline V gives CDR1 LNHNV, CDR2 YYDKDF (reference sequence). CDR3 length: 15 residues. Trimming removed 5 bases from V and 1 base from J; junction bases left unmatched: 5. TCRdb ran MiXCR on the PCR reads and lists one entry per CDR3 protein. This table holds 15,000 to 17,000 distinct CDR3 sequences, roughly 50% found once. This TCR derives from a female donor with esophageal squamous cell carcinoma. The material sequenced was esophageal tumor tissue. V gene TRBV15 combines with J gene TRBJ2-5; 9 nucleotides line up with TRBD1. CDR3 loop: CATSGPGQGQETQYF. The CDR3, as DNA: TGTGCCACCAGCGGTCCGGGACAGGGCCAAGAGACCCAGTACTTC.